This passage covers 7 T cell receptor beta chains from one sample sequenced in a study of T cells in localized non-small cell lung cancer. Sequencing used immunoSEQ multiplex PCR; TCRdb keeps in-frame clones, though not all of them. The data hold 15,000 to 20,000 clones, with more than 65% observed a single time. This material consisted of peripheral blood, taken before any cancer treatment. The receptors originated from a male donor aged 60 or over with stage I lung adenocarcinoma.

The chain joins TRBV27 to TRBJ2-3; D not resolved. In germline, CDR1 is MNHEY, CDR2 SMNVEV (reference sequence). Deletions cut 7 bases from V and 3 bases from J, with 14 bases between. The CDR3 sequence is 14 residues long. The CDR3 spells CASTRRAGTDTQYF. The CDR3 coding sequence is TGTGCCAGCACTCGAAGAGCTGGGACAGATACGCAGTATTTT.

This clone was found a few times. The rearrangement uses TRBV7-6 and TRBJ2-7; weak D call: TRBD1 (6 bases). V gave up 3 bases and J gave up 1 base, with 10 bases separating them. The germline gives CDR1 SGHVS, CDR2 FNYEAQ. The CDR3 consists of 14 residues. The DNA for the CDR3 is TGTGCCAGCAGCTTGGCTGACAGGTCCTACGAGCAGTACTTC. It translates to CASSLADRSYEQYF.

In DNA, the CDR3 is TGTGCCAGCAGTCCGGACAGGGCAAGTGGAAACACCATATATTTT. Translated: CASSPDRASGNTIYF. The gene calls are TRBV9 and TRBJ1-3, with TRBD1 identical over 8 bases. The CDR3 spans 15 residues. J was trimmed by 3 bases and V by 5 bases; bases with no gene match: 7. The V gene's germline CDR1 is SGDLS and CDR2 YYNGEE.

The CDR3 DNA sequence: TGTGCCAGCAGTGTAATGAGTTCGGGTCCCCTCAACTCCTACGAGCAGTACTTC. Translating it yields CASSVMSSGPLNSYEQYF. This chain links TRBV2 with TRBJ2-7; D uncertain. The CDR3 runs to 18 residues. Trimming took 4 bases from V and 0 from J, leaving 22 bases between them. Germline-derived CDR1 and CDR2 are SNHLY and FYNNEI.

The V gene is TRBV10-3, the J gene TRBJ2-5, with TRBD1 matching over 8 bases. The CDR3 extends over 19 amino acids. V lost 6 bases and J lost 5; bases outside the gene matches: 23. Germline V gene lookup returns CDR1 ENHRY and CDR2 SYGVKD. The CDR3 sequence: CAISVDWGVGQGRIETQYF. Here the CDR3 DNA reads TGTGCCATCAGCGTCGACTGGGGGGTCGGACAGGGAAGGATCGAGACCCAGTACTTC.

CDR3 in amino acids: CASSDGLAVDNEQFF. The CDR3 region has the DNA TGTGCCAGCAGCGATGGACTAGCGGTAGACAATGAGCAGTTCTTC. V usage is TRBV9 and J usage is TRBJ2-1, with 10 nucleotides matching TRBD2. Per the germline V gene, CDR1 is SGDLS and CDR2 is YYNGEE. After removal of 3 bases from V and 5 bases from J, the junction contained 5 bases not matched to a gene. The length of the CDR3 is 15 residues.

CDR3 in DNA: TGCGCCAGCAGCCAAGATCGCGCGGCCTCGAGGGAAAAACTGTTTTTT. Its protein product is CASSQDRAASREKLFF. The chain has TRBV4-3 and TRBJ1-4; D is unclear. The germline CDR1 and CDR2 sequences are LGHNA and YSLEER. This CDR3 contains 16 residues. V lost 0 bases, J lost 8 bases, and 16 bases lay in between.